These T cell receptor beta chains were read from a single sample in a study of cytomegalovirus exposure and HLA in healthy donors. Generated by immunoSEQ multiplex PCR, the TCRdb table keeps only in-frame clones and is missing some. The table has about 150,000 clones, almost 80% seen once. Material: PBMCs. These receptors were obtained from a woman aged 40 to 55 in good health and CMV-seropositive. CDR3s include the opening cysteine and the closing phenylalanine or tryptophan. A D gene is named only where the DNA matches it firmly. Some rows mark clone size as missing; the rest say once, few, many or name a class of expanded clone.

J	D	size	V	DNA	CDR3
TRBJ2-3	NA	NA	TRBV7-3	TGTGCCAGCAGCTGGGACTCGGGGGAAGATACGCAGTATTTT	CASSWDSGEDTQYF
TRBJ1-4	NA	NA	TRBV7-9	TGTTCCAGCAGTGCTAGGAGGGGTCGAGCTAATGAAAAACTGTTTTTT	CSSSARRGRANEKLFF
TRBJ1-1	NA	NA	TRBV15	TGTGCCACCAGCACTCACTCGAGGTTGGCTTTCTTT	CATSTHSRLAFF
TRBJ2-7	TRBD2	once	TRBV4-2	TGTGCCAGCAGCCAGGGACTAGCGGGGGGAAACTACGAGCAGTACTTC	CASSQGLAGGNYEQYF
TRBJ2-2	NA	NA	TRBV4-1	TGCGCCAGCAGCCGCACCGGGACACCGAACACCGGGGAGCTGTTTTTT	CASSRTGTPNTGELFF
TRBJ1-1	NA	NA	TRBV5-1	TGCGCCAGCAGCAAAACAGGGATGAACACTGAAGCTTTCTTT	CASSKTGMNTEAFF
TRBJ1-5	NA	once	TRBV2	TGTGCCGGAAAAGAGGGTAGCAATCAGCCCCAGCATTTT	CAGKEGSNQPQHF
TRBJ2-7	NA	NA	TRBV6-6	TGTGCCAGCAGTGGAACTAGGGGGGGTCGCTCCTACGAGCAGTACTTC	CASSGTRGGRSYEQYF
TRBJ1-1	NA	NA	TRBV7-3	TGTGCCAGCAGCTTTATGGCGAACACTGAAGCTTTCTTT	CASSFMANTEAFF
TRBJ2-7	NA	few	TRBV5-1	TGCGCCAGCAGCTTGGGAGCAGGGGTGTCCTACGAGCAGTACTTC	CASSLGAGVSYEQYF
TRBJ2-7	NA	NA	TRBV6-5	TGTGCCAGCGGAACTGCGAACTACGAGCAGTACTTC	CASGTANYEQYF
TRBJ1-3	TRBD1	NA	TRBV7-6	TGTGCCAGCAGCTTAGGGACAGGGTCAGTTGGAAACACCATATATTTT	CASSLGTGSVGNTIYF
TRBJ1-4	TRBD1	NA	TRBV27	TGTGCCAGCAGGGCCGGGACAGGGATCCGGAATGAAAAACTGTTTTTT	CASRAGTGIRNEKLFF
TRBJ2-3	NA	NA	TRBV9	TGTGCCAGCAGCACTAACCTAGGAGATACGCAGTATTTT	CASSTNLGDTQYF
TRBJ2-5	TRBD1	NA	TRBV6-1	TGTGCCAGCAGTGAAGGACAGGGTGGGGGAGAGACCCAGTACTTC	CASSEGQGGGETQYF
TRBJ2-1	TRBD1	NA	TRBV14	TGTGCCAGCAGCCAAGGATGGGACAGGTACAATGAGCAGTTCTTC	CASSQGWDRYNEQFF
TRBJ2-2	TRBD2	once	TRBV5-1	TGCGCCAGCAGCTTGGTTAGCGGGGGGCCCACCGGGGAGCTGTTTTTT	CASSLVSGGPTGELFF
TRBJ1-1	TRBD1	NA	TRBV11-1	TGTGCCAGCAGCCTCGTTACAGGGGGCAGTGAAGCTTTCTTT	CASSLVTGGSEAFF
TRBJ2-2	TRBD1	NA	TRBV6-1	TGTGCCAGCAGAACAGGGGGTTCCGGGGAGCTGTTTTTT	CASRTGGSGELFF
TRBJ1-1	NA	NA	TRBV4-2	TGTGCCAGCAGCCTTGACGGGAATCAAGACACTGAAGCTTTCTTT	CASSLDGNQDTEAFF
TRBJ1-2	NA	NA	TRBV4-1	TGCGCCAGCAGCCAGGAACAGGCGCCTAACTATGGCTACACCTTC	CASSQEQAPNYGYTF
TRBJ2-1	TRBD2	NA	TRBV6-1	TGTGCCAGCAGTGAGGGGACTAGCGGGGGGCCAAGAGCTTTCAATGAGCAGTTCTTC	CASSEGTSGGPRAFNEQFF
TRBJ1-1	TRBD1	NA	TRBV28	TGTGCCAGCATCCACCCCCTCGGACAGGGAGCACAGACTGAAGCTTTCTTT	CASIHPLGQGAQTEAFF
TRBJ2-3	TRBD2	NA	TRBV5-4	TGTGCCAGCAGCCCAGCGGGGCCCACAGATACGCAGTATTTT	CASSPAGPTDTQYF
TRBJ1-4	NA	NA	TRBV19	TGTGCCAGTAGTATCATGAGGCGACTGTTTTTT	CASSIMRRLFF
TRBJ1-1	NA	NA	TRBV28	TGTGCCAGCGGTCGAACACCAAGAAACACTGAAGCTTTCTTT	CASGRTPRNTEAFF
TRBJ1-2	NA	NA	TRBV10-3	TGTGCCATCGGGGGGAGTGGGGAGAACTATGGCTACACCTTC	CAIGGSGENYGYTF
TRBJ2-5	TRBD1	NA	TRBV11-2	TGTGCCAGCAGCTTAGGCCTCAACAGGGGAGTCCAAGAGACCCAGTACTTC	CASSLGLNRGVQETQYF
TRBJ1-5	NA	NA	TRBV19	TGTGCCAGTAGTATAAGTGCAGGGAATCAGCCCCAGCATTTT	CASSISAGNQPQHF
TRBJ1-5	NA	NA	TRBV19	TGTGCCAGTAGTATGGTCCAGGGTGGGCAGCCCCAGCATTTT	CASSMVQGGQPQHF
TRBJ1-6	NA	NA	TRBV7-9	TGTGCCAGCAGCAGCAGGAGGGGAGCGGTCACCTCTCCCCTCCACTTT	CASSSRRGAVTSPLHF
TRBJ2-5	NA	NA	TRBV9	TGTGCCAGCAGCGGGTCCCGGGGACAAGAGACCCAGTACTTC	CASSGSRGQETQYF
TRBJ1-1	TRBD1	NA	TRBV6-5	TGTGCCAGCAGACACAGGGGGTACACTGAAGCTTTCTTT	CASRHRGYTEAFF
TRBJ2-7	NA	NA	TRBV5-1	TGCGCCAGCAGCCCGGGACATAGCTCCTACGAGCAGTACTTC	CASSPGHSSYEQYF
TRBJ1-3	NA	NA	TRBV6-1	TGTGCCAGCAGGGTGAGCTCTGGAAACACCATATATTTT	CASRVSSGNTIYF
TRBJ1-1	NA	NA	TRBV19	TGTGCCAGTAGTACCATGGCGAACACTGAAGCTTTCTTT	CASSTMANTEAFF
TRBJ2-5	NA	NA	TRBV2	TGTGCCAGCCGCCAGAACGGGCAAGAGACCCAGTACTTC	CASRQNGQETQYF
TRBJ2-3	NA	once	TRBV11-1	TGTGCCAGCAGCTTAGGGAGAGCATCAGATACGCAGTATTTT	CASSLGRASDTQYF
TRBJ1-5	NA	once	TRBV28	TGTGCCAGCTGTTGGGGGGGCAATCAGCCCCAGCATTTT	CASCWGGNQPQHF
TRBJ1-3	NA	NA	TRBV6-5	TGTGCCAGCACCGAACCGGGGGGTTGGGGAAACACCATATATTTT	CASTEPGGWGNTIYF
TRBJ1-3	NA	NA	TRBV15	TGTGCCACCAGCAGAGATAGAGGGTTTGGAAACACCATATATTTT	CATSRDRGFGNTIYF
TRBJ2-3	NA	NA	TRBV18	TGTGCCAGCTCACCACCGGATTCGACAGGCACAGATACGCAGTATTTT	CASSPPDSTGTDTQYF
TRBJ2-5	TRBD1	few	TRBV9	TGTGCCAGCAGCGTCTGGGACAGGGGATATGAGACCCAGTACTTC	CASSVWDRGYETQYF
TRBJ2-1	NA	NA	TRBV5-1	TGCGCCAGCAGCTTCCCTACAGGGTCGGGCTACAATGAGCAGTTCTTC	CASSFPTGSGYNEQFF
TRBJ2-2	NA	NA	TRBV9	TGTGCCAGCAGCGTACTCCCCAACACCGGGGAGCTGTTTTTT	CASSVLPNTGELFF